The entry below describes one T cell receptor (beta chain). What it binds is not known. V shed 3 bases and J shed 5 bases, with 10 bases lying between them. This CDR3 contains 13 residues. Germline assignment: CDR1 SGHNT and CDR2 YENEEA. Template switching by 5'RACE produced TCR cDNA, adding a universal primer site and UMIs. TCRdb reprocessed the 5' RACE reads via MiXCR and lists one record per CDR3 protein. This sample has fewer than 500,000 distinct CDR3 sequences; approximately 18% occur once, and the top ten carry 18%. The data belong to a study of T cells after yellow fever vaccination. Study observations and caveats: Shared CD4/CD8 clonotypes were a small share, likely from convergent recombination. Contaminants from the bulk population, in the form of abundant clonotypes, could be found in FACS-sorted repertoires. The booster saw the reappearance of most primary-vaccination clones (roughly 97% CD4, about 88% CD8).

This receptor was identified in a man between 18 and 35 years old who received the YFV17D yellow fever vaccine. This chain connects TRBV11-3 to TRBJ2-5; D is ambiguous. This sample comprised PBMCs, obtained before the yellow fever booster vaccination. CDR3 in DNA: TGTGCCAGCAGCTTGGGTTCTCGGGAGACCCAGTACTTC. Translated, it gives CASSLGSRETQYF.